These 23 T cell receptor beta chains were all obtained from the same sample, sequenced in a study of neurological immune-mediated disorders. TCRdb called the 5' RACE reads again in MiXCR, with one record for every CDR3 protein. Of more than 45,000 distinct CDR3 sequences in the sample, approximately 3.5% are singletons; the top ten hold under 6%. The sample was PBMCs. The receptors were gathered from a middle-aged man with multiple sclerosis.

This clonotype was counted a few times. This chain connects TRBV5-1 to TRBJ1-2, with TRBD1 as a possible D gene (6 bases). The CDR3 is made up of 15 amino acids. CDR1 and CDR2 (germline): SGHRS, YFSETQ. V was clipped by 4 bases and J by 0 bases, with 13 bases between them. CDR3 sequence: CASSNGQNTNYGYTF. CDR3 coding DNA: TGCGCCAGCAGCAACGGACAGAATACTAACTATGGCTACACCTTC.

This clonotype was seen repeatedly, ten times or more. The chain links TRBV20-1 to TRBJ2-3; TRBD1 or TRBD2 may be the D gene (7 bases each). CDR1 and CDR2 (germline): DFQATT, SNEGSKA (reference sequence). There are 14 residues in the CDR3. V was trimmed by 7 bases and J by 6 bases, leaving 20 bases between them. The CDR3 here is CSVTPGGGPDTQYF. The CDR3 region has the DNA TGCAGTGTAACTCCAGGGGGGGGCCCCGATACGCAGTATTTT.

Many counts were recorded for this clonotype. V usage is TRBV5-6 and J usage is TRBJ2-6, with D unresolved. Per the germline V gene, CDR1 is SGHDT and CDR2 is YYEEEE. The CDR3 is 14 residues long. The V and J ends lost 0 bases and 10 bases respectively, with 11 bases between them. The CDR3 region is CASSLDSPTNVLTF. CDR3 DNA: TGTGCCAGCAGCTTGGACAGCCCCACGAACGTCCTGACTTTC. The whole variable domain, filled in from reference TRBV5-6 and TRBJ2-6, reads DAGVTQSPTHLIKTRGQQVTLRCSPKSGHDTVSWYQQALGQGPQFIFQYYEEEERQRGNFPDRFSGHQFPNYSSELNVNALLLGDSALYLCASSLDSPTNVLTFGAGSRLTVL.

This clonotype was observed at least ten times. The rearrangement links TRBV3-1 to TRBJ2-7; D is perhaps TRBD2 (6 bases). The CDR3 has 14 residues. Trimming shortened V by 0 bases and J by 6 bases, and 12 bases separated the two germline ends. CDR1 and CDR2 from the germline V gene are LGHDT and YNNKEL (reference sequence). CDR3 DNA sequence: TGTGCCAGCAGCCAAGAATCGGGGGTTGGCGAGCAGTACTTC. Protein sequence: CASSQESGVGEQYF.

This clonotype was detected ten times or more. CDR3 in amino acids: CSAREWQQNTEAFF. The CDR3 coding sequence is TGCAGTGCTAGAGAGTGGCAGCAGAACACTGAAGCTTTCTTT. The chain couples TRBV20-1 to TRBJ1-1; D unresolved. The ends were cut back, 0 bases at V and 1 base at J, with 9 bases in the middle. The length of the CDR3 is 14 residues. CDR1 and CDR2 from the germline V gene are DFQATT and SNEGSKA (reference sequence).

This clonotype was counted at least ten times. The chain joins TRBV12-3 or TRBV12-4 to TRBJ2-3, with D uncertain. Trimming stripped 3 bases from V and 2 bases from J, with 15 bases between. The CDR3 is made up of 16 amino acids. The DNA for the CDR3 is TGTGCCAGCAGTTTCTACAGCGAAGAACCCACAGATACGCAGTATTTT. Translation gives CASSFYSEEPTDTQYF.

This clonotype was observed many times. This may come from a read error, since a much larger clone is one base off. The chain combines TRBV6-1 with TRBJ1-1; no clear D gene. The germline V gene encodes CDR1 MNHNS and CDR2 SASEGT. The CDR3 spans 15 residues. V lost 2 bases and J lost 5, with 15 bases in between. CDR3 region: CASSELSEKSTEAFF. DNA of the CDR3: TGTGCCAGCAGTGAATTGAGCGAAAAGTCAACTGAAGCTTTCTTT.

This clonotype was counted ten times or more. This chain uses TRBV3-1 with TRBJ2-7, with D tentatively TRBD1 or TRBD2 (6 bases each). Germline lookup yields CDR1 LGHDT and CDR2 YNNKEL (reference sequence). The CDR3 has 15 amino acids. Deletions cut 0 bases from V and 4 bases from J, with 13 bases between. The chain's CDR3 is CASSQDNREAYEQYF. Here the CDR3 DNA reads TGTGCCAGCAGCCAAGATAACAGGGAGGCTTACGAGCAGTACTTC.

The table lists this clonotype with many counts. The rearrangement joins TRBV12-3 or TRBV12-4 to TRBJ2-1; 11 positions agree with TRBD2. The trim removed 5 bases at V and 5 bases at J, leaving 2 bases unmatched. The CDR3 has 14 residues. The CDR3 region has the DNA TGTGCCAGCAGTGGACTAGCGGGTAACAATGAGCAGTTCTTC. Translating gives CASSGLAGNNEQFF.

This clonotype was seen ten or more times. The J gene is TRBJ1-2, the V gene TRBV5-5, with TRBD1 matching over 10 bases. The germline V gene encodes CDR1 SGHKS and CDR2 YYEKEE (reference sequence). There are 16 residues in the CDR3. J lost 3 bases, V lost 4 bases, and 9 bases had no gene match. Here the CDR3 DNA reads TGTGCCAGCAGCCCCCCCCGACAGGGGGCCCACTATGGCTACACCTTC. As protein: CASSPPRQGAHYGYTF.

This clonotype was detected ten times or more. The chain recombines TRBV20-1 with TRBJ2-3; TRBD2 aligns across 7 bases. In germline, CDR1 is DFQATT, CDR2 SNEGSKA (reference sequence). The CDR3 sequence is 13 residues long. J gave up 3 bases and V 8 bases, and 8 bases lay outside the gene matches. CDR3 loop: CSTLLAVTDTQYF. CDR3 DNA: TGCAGTACCCTTCTAGCGGTAACAGATACGCAGTATTTT.

The rearrangement joins TRBV29-1 to TRBJ1-2; D gene unclear. Trimming took 3 bases from V and 0 from J, leaving 20 bases between them. CDR1 and CDR2 from the germline V gene are SQVTM and ANQGSEA. The CDR3 contains 17 residues. This CDR3 reads CSVEPESGRASNYGYTF. CDR3 nucleotides: TGCAGCGTTGAGCCCGAATCTGGGAGAGCTTCTAACTATGGCTACACCTTC.

This clonotype was observed at least ten times. This chain joins TRBV20-1 and TRBJ1-3, with 8 bases lining up with TRBD1. With 6 bases clipped from V and 3 bases from J, the junction kept 7 bases outside the gene matches. Germline V lookup: CDR1 DFQATT, CDR2 SNEGSKA (reference sequence). The length of the CDR3 is 14 residues. The CDR3 sequence: CSAPTGGSGNTIYF. The CDR3 nucleotides are TGCAGTGCACCTACAGGGGGAAGTGGAAACACCATATATTTT.

This clonotype has at least ten counts. CDR3 loop: CASSYGGETQYF. As DNA, the CDR3 is TGTGCCAGCAGTTACGGCGGAGAGACCCAGTACTTC. The chain carries TRBV6-5 and TRBJ2-5, with D unresolved. This CDR3 is built from 12 residues. Per germline, CDR1 MNHEY and CDR2 SVGAGI. The germline V and J ends were trimmed by 2 bases and 4 bases, with 5 bases remaining between them.

In this sample, this clonotype turned up many times. The chain links TRBV28 to TRBJ2-6; 12 positions agree with TRBD1. The V and J ends lost 4 bases and 2 bases, in that order; junction bases with no gene match: 9. Germline V gene sequence: CDR1 MDHEN, CDR2 SYDVKM. The CDR3 spans 19 residues. CDR3 bases: TGTGCCAGCAGTTCTCCGGGACAGGGGGCGCTAACTGGGGCCAACGTCCTGACTTTC. Translated: CASSSPGQGALTGANVLTF.

This clonotype was seen many times. This sequence joins TRBV20-1 and TRBJ2-5, with D possibly being TRBD2 (7 bases). V lost 6 bases to trimming and J lost 2 bases, with 13 bases between them. CDR1 is DFQATT, CDR2 SNEGSKA, per germline (reference sequence). The CDR3 contains 13 residues. DNA of the CDR3: TGCAGTGCCCCAAGGGGGGGACAAGAGACCCAGTACTTC. Encoded protein: CSAPRGGQETQYF.

The sample holds a few counts of this clonotype. Germline and junction disagree at one end, which may indicate a read error. This rearrangement joins TRBV3-1 to TRBJ1-6; D may be TRBD1 (5 bases). CDR1 and CDR2 (germline): LGHDT, YNNKEL (reference sequence). CDR3 length equals 16 residues. The CDR3 sequence: CASSQEPAGRNSPLNF. The CDR3 DNA sequence: TGTGCCAGCAGCCAAGAGCCGGCAGGGCGCAATTCACCCCTCAACTTT. Looking up the rest from reference TRBV3-1 and TRBJ1-6 gives the full variable domain: DTAVSQTPKYLVTQMGNDKSIKCEQNLGHDTMYWYKQDSKKFLKIMFSYNNKELIINETVPNRFSPKSPDKAHLNLHINSLELGDSAVYFCASSQEPAGRNSPLNFGNGTRLTVT.

This clonotype occurred many times. The V gene is TRBV6-1, the J gene TRBJ2-5; no firm D call. This CDR3 is 14 amino acids long. Germline CDR1 MNHNS, CDR2 SASEGT. V lost 2 bases and J lost 2, with 9 bases in between. The CDR3 nucleotides are TGTGCCAGCAGTGAATCCCAGGCACAAGAGACCCAGTACTTC. Translation gives CASSESQAQETQYF.

Many counts were recorded for this clonotype. This chain uses TRBV29-1 with TRBJ2-7, with 9 bases identical to TRBD1. The CDR3 has 13 amino acids. Looked up from germline, CDR1 is SQVTM and CDR2 is ANQGSEA. The V and J ends lost 7 bases and 6 bases, in that order; junction bases with no gene match: 10. The CDR3 sequence: CSAAGTGNSEQYF. As DNA, the CDR3 is TGCAGCGCCGCCGGGACAGGGAATTCCGAGCAGTACTTC.

This clonotype was observed a handful of times. V usage is TRBV19 and J usage is TRBJ1-5; 7 positions match TRBD1. The germline gives CDR1 LNHDA, CDR2 SQIVND (reference sequence). V shed 3 bases and J 7 bases; nucleotides not matched to a gene: 3. The CDR3 length is 13 residues. The CDR3 reads CASSMQGEQPQHF. The DNA of the CDR3 is TGTGCCAGTAGTATGCAGGGGGAACAGCCCCAGCATTTT.

This clonotype was observed many times. This sequence joins TRBV7-2 and TRBJ2-7; D gene unclear. The CDR3 spans 14 residues. Germline CDR1 and CDR2: SGHTA and FQGNSA. The germline V and J ends were trimmed by 1 base and 0 bases, with 7 bases remaining between them. CDR3 nucleotide sequence: TGTGCCAGCAGCTTAGGTCTACGCTCCTACGAGCAGTACTTC. It encodes CASSLGLRSYEQYF.

The J gene is TRBJ2-1, the V gene TRBV20-1; TRBD2 agrees at 11 bases. J gave up 2 bases and V 1 base, and 4 bases lay outside the gene matches. The CDR3 length is 16 residues. Germline lookup yields CDR1 DFQATT and CDR2 SNEGSKA (reference sequence). The chain's CDR3 is CSARGLAGGTYNEQFF. CDR3 coding DNA: TGCAGTGCTAGAGGGCTAGCGGGGGGAACCTACAATGAGCAGTTCTTC.

This clonotype was recorded many times. The chain combines TRBV5-4 with TRBJ2-7; a possible D gene is TRBD2 (5 bases). The germline V and J ends were trimmed by 1 base and 6 bases, with 17 bases remaining between them. CDR1 is SGHNT and CDR2 is YYREEE in the germline V gene (reference sequence). This CDR3 is built from 15 residues. CDR3 nucleotides: TGTGCCAGCAGCTTGTCCTTGGGAGTCGGGCTCGAGCAGTACTTC. Amino acid sequence: CASSLSLGVGLEQYF.